Here is one TCR beta chain with its context. This specimen comes from a study of OX40 agonist ivuxolimab in advanced cancers. At the level of the study: Those treated in dose escalation had hepatocellular carcinoma, melanoma, renal cell cancer or head and neck cancer.

The method was immunoSEQ multiplex PCR; TCRdb's version includes in-frame clones alone and lacks a portion of them. The sample includes fewer than 90,000 clones, 91% seen only once; the top ten take approximately 1.5%. Sequences were derived from CD4+ or CD8+ T cells sorted from blood, sampled in a trial of the OX40 agonist ivuxolimab. The receptor was isolated from an adult with an advanced solid tumor such as melanoma, head and neck, liver or kidney cancer.

In DNA, the CDR3 is TGTGCCAGCGGGACCCGGGACAGCTATGGCTACACCTTC. Its translation: CASGTRDSYGYTF. The chain combines TRBV5-4 with TRBJ1-2; 7 bases match TRBD1. The CDR3 is 13 residues long. After removal of 7 bases from V and 4 bases from J, the junction contained 7 bases not matched to a gene. Germline-derived CDR1 and CDR2 are SGHNT and YYREEE (reference sequence).